The T cell receptor (beta chain) under discussion was sequenced for a study of early stage breast cancer tumors. Study results and caveats: Comparing each tissue with blood distinguished tumor from normal in 14 of 16 patients.

As for this clone: Its antigen remains unidentified.

Blood replicates held 0.5 ug DNA, tumor or normal breast 1.5 ug, two each. Profiled with immunoSEQ multiplex PCR; TCRdb holds only in-frame clones, not every one. There are roughly 60,000 clones in the sample; around 80% occur only once, and roughly 3.5% lies in the top ten. The sequencing sample was made of blood. This receptor was identified in a person between 30 and 45 years old with breast cancer.

CDR3 coding DNA: TGCGCCAGCAGCCCCGTATTAGGGACAGGCGGAAACACCATATATTTT. Protein: CASSPVLGTGGNTIYF. This chain uses TRBV4-1 with TRBJ1-3; 8 bases map to TRBD1. V was clipped by 4 bases and J by 4 bases; unmatched bases: 9. Per germline, CDR1 MGHRA and CDR2 YSYEKL. The CDR3 length is 16 residues.